This T cell receptor (beta chain) stems from a study of PD-1 blockade in mismatch repair-deficient tumors. Overall study context: Patients had about eleven mismatch repair-deficient cancer types and were previously treated and progressing.

The protocol was immunoSEQ multiplex PCR, while the TCRdb copy is restricted to in-frame clones and leaves out a portion. There are 120,000 or so clones in the sample; about 86% occur only once, and approximately 13% lies in the top ten. Three pembrolizumab responders had their TCRs sequenced. The CDR3 runs to 14 residues. Germline V gene sequence: CDR1 SNHLY, CDR2 FYNNEI. V gave up 6 bases and J gave up 5 bases; unmatched junction bases: 7. This chain joins TRBV2 and TRBJ1-1; 9 bases agree with TRBD1. Sequenced material: peripheral blood, taken 44 weeks after starting pembrolizumab. The origin of this receptor is an adult with mismatch repair-deficient cancer. CDR3 protein: CASRRDREVTEAFF. The CDR3 coding sequence is TGTGCCAGCAGAAGGGACAGGGAGGTGACTGAAGCTTTCTTT.